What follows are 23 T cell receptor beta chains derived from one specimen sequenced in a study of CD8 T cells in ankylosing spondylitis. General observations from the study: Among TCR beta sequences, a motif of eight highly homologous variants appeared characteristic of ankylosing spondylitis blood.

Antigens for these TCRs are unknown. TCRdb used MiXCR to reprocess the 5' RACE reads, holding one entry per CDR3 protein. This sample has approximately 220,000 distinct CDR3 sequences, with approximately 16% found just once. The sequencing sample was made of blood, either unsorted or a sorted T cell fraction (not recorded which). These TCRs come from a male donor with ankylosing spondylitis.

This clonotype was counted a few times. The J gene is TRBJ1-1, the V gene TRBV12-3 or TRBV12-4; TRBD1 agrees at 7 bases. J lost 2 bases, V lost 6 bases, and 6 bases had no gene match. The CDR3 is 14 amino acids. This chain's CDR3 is CASSHGTANTEAFF. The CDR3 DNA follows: TGTGCCAGCAGCCACGGGACAGCTAACACTGAAGCTTTCTTT.

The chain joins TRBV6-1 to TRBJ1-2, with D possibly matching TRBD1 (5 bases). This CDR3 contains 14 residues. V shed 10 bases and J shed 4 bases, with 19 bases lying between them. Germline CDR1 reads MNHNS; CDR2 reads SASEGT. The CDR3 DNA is TGTGCCACCCTCCCCGGGGCCCTTGGCTATGGCTACACCTTC. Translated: CATLPGALGYGYTF.

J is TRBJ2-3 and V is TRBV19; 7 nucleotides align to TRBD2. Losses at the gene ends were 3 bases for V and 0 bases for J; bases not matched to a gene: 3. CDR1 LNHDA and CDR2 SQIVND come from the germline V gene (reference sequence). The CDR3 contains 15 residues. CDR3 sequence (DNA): TGTGCCAGTAGTATTCTAGCGGCTAGCACAGATACGCAGTATTTT. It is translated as CASSILAASTDTQYF.

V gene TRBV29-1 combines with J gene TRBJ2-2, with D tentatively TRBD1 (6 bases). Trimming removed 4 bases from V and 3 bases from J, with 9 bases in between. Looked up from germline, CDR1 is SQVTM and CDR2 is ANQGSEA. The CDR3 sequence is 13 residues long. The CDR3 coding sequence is TGCAGCGTTGTTGCAGGGGACACCGGGGAGCTGTTTTTT. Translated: CSVVAGDTGELFF.

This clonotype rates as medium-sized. In DNA, the CDR3 is TGCAGTGCTAGGCAGGGGGACACTGAAGCTTTCTTT. This sequence encodes CSARQGDTEAFF. The chain uses TRBV20-1 and TRBJ1-1; 7 bases are a match to TRBD1. The germline V gene has CDR1 DFQATT and CDR2 SNEGSKA (reference sequence). The trim removed 3 bases at V and 3 bases at J, leaving 1 base unmatched. The CDR3 contains 12 residues.

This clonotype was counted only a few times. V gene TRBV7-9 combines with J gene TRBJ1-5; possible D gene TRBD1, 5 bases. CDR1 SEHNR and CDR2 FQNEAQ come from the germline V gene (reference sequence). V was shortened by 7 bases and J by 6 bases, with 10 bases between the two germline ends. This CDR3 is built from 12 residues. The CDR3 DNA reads TGTGCCAGCACCAGGGTAGGTCAGCCCCAGCATTTT. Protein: CASTRVGQPQHF. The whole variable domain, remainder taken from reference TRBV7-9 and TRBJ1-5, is DTGVSQNPRHKITKRGQNVTFRCDPISEHNRLYWYRQTLGQGPEFLTYFQNEAQLEKSRLLSDRFSAERPKGSFSTLEIQRTEQGDSAMYLCASTRVGQPQHFGDGTRLSIL.

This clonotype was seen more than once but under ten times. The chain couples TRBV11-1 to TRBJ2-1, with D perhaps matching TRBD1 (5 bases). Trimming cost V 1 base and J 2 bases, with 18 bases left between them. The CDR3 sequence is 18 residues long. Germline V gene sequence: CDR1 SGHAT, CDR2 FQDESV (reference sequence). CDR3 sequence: CASSLEMLGQIPYNEQFF. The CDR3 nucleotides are TGTGCCAGCAGCTTAGAAATGCTGGGGCAGATTCCCTACAATGAGCAGTTCTTC.

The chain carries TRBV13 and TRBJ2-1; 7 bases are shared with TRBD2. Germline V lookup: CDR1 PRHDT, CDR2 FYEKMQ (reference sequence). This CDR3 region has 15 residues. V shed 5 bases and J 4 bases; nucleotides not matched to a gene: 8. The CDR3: CASSPSAGEYNEQFF. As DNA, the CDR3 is TGTGCCAGCAGCCCCTCCGCGGGAGAATACAATGAGCAGTTCTTC.

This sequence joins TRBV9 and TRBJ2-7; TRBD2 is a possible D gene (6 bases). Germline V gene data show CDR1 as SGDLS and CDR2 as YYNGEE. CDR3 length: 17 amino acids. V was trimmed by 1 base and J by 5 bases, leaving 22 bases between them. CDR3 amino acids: CASSVTPFQGGADEQYF. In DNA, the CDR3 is TGTGCCAGCAGCGTAACCCCTTTCCAGGGCGGGGCGGACGAGCAGTACTTC.

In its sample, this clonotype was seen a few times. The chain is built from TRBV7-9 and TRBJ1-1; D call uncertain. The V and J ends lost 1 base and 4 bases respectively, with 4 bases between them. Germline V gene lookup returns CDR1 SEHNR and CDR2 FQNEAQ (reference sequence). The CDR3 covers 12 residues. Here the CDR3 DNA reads TGTGCCAGCAGCTTAGTCGTCACTGAAGCTTTCTTT. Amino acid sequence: CASSLVVTEAFF.

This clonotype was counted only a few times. The CDR3 region is CATSDLDRGHEQFF. CDR3 nucleotides: TGTGCCACCAGTGATTTGGACAGGGGCCATGAGCAGTTCTTC. The J gene is TRBJ2-1, the V gene TRBV24-1; 8 nucleotides line up with TRBD1. The CDR3 is made up of 14 amino acids. V trimming: 0 bases; J trimming: 8 bases; junction bases outside the gene matches: 2. Germline values: CDR1 KGHDR, CDR2 SFDVKD.

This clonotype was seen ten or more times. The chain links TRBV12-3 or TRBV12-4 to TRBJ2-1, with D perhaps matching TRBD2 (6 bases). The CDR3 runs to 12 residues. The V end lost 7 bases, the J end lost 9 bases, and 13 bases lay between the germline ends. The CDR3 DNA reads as TGTGCCAGCACCTGGGGGGTTGGTGAGCAGTTCTTC. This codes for CASTWGVGEQFF.

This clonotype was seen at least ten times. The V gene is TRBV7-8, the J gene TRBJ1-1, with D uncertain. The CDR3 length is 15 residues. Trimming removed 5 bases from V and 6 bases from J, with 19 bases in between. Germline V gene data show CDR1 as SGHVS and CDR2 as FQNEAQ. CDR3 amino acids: CASSLQATGSAEAFF. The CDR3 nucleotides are TGTGCCAGCAGCCTCCAGGCTACGGGTTCGGCTGAAGCTTTCTTT. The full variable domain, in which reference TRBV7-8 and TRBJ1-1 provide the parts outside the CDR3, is GAGVSQSPRYKVAKRGQDVALRCDPISGHVSLFWYQQALGQGPEFLTYFQNEAQLDKSGLPSDRFFAERPEGSVSTLKIQRTQQEDSAVYLCASSLQATGSAEAFFGQGTRLTVV.

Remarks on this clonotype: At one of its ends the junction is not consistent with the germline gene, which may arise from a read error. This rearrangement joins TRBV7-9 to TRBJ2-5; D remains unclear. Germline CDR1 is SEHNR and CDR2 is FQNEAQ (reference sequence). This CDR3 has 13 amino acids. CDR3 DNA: TGTGCCAGCAGGTTAGGAAACCAAGAGACCCAGTACTTC. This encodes CASRLGNQETQYF.

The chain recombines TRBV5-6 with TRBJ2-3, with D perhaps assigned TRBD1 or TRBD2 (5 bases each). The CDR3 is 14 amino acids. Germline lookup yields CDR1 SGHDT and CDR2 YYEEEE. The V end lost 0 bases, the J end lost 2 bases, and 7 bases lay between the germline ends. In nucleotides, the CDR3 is TGTGCCAGCAGCTTGGGGGGGATCACAGATACGCAGTATTTT. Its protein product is CASSLGGITDTQYF.

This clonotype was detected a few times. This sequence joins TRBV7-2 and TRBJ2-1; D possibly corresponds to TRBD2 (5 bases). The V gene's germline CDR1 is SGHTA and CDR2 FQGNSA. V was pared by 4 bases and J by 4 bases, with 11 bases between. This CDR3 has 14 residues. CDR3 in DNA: TGTGCCAGCAGCTCCGCGGACTTTTACAATGAGCAGTTCTTC. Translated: CASSSADFYNEQFF.

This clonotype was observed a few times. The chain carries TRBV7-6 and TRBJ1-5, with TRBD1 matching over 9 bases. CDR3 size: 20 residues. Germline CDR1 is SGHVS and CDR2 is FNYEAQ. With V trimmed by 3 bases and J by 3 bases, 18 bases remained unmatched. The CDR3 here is CASSFSNPRQGVEVNQPQHF. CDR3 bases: TGTGCCAGCAGCTTCTCAAATCCCCGACAGGGGGTAGAGGTCAATCAGCCCCAGCATTTT.

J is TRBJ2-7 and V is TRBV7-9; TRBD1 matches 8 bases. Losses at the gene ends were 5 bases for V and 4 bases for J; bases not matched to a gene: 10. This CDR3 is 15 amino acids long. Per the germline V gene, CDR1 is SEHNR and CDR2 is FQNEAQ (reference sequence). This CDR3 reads CASSPRDRTTYEQYF. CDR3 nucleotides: TGTGCCAGCAGCCCCCGGGACAGGACAACATACGAGCAGTACTTC.

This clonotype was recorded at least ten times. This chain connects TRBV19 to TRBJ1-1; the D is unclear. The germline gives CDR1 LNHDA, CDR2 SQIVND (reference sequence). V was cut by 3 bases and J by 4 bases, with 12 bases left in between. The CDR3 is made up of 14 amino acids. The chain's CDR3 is CASSIYDGVTEAFF. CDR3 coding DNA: TGTGCCAGTAGTATTTATGACGGAGTCACTGAAGCTTTCTTT.

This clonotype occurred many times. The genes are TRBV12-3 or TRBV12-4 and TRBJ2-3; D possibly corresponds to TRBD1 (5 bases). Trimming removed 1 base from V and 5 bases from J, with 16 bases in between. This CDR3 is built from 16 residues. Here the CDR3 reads CASSLGGFFGVDTQYF. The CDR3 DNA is TGTGCCAGCAGTTTAGGGGGCTTTTTTGGAGTAGATACGCAGTATTTT.

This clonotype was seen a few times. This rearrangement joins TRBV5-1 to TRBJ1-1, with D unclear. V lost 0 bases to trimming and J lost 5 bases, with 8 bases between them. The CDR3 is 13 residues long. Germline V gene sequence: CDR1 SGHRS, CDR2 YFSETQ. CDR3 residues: CASSLDGVTEAFF. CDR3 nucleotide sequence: TGCGCCAGCAGCTTGGACGGGGTTACTGAAGCTTTCTTT.

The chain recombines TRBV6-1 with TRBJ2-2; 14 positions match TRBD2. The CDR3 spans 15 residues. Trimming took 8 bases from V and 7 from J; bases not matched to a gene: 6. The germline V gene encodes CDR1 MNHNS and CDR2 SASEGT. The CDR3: CASGTSGSGGGELFF. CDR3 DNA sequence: TGTGCCAGCGGGACTAGCGGGAGCGGTGGCGGGGAGCTGTTTTTT.

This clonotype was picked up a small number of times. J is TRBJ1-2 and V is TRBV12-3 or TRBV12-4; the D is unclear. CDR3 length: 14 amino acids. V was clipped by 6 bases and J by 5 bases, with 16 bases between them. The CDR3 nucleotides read TGTGCCAGCAGCCCTCCGGGCGGCTTGTATGGCTACACCTTC. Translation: CASSPPGGLYGYTF.